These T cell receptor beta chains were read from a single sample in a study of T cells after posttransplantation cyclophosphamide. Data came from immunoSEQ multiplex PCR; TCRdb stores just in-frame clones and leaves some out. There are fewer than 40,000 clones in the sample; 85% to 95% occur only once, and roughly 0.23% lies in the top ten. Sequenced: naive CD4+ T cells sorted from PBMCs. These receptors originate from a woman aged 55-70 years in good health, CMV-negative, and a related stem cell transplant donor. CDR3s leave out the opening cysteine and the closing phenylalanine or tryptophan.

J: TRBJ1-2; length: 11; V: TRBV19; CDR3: ASSQDRDYGYT
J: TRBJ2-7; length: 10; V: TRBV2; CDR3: ASSETSHEQY
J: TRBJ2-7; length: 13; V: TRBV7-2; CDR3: ASSLVASGGLEQY
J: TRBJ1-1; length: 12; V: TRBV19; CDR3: ASSIGGRGTEAF
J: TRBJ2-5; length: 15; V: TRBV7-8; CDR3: ASSSGTSGGAGETQY
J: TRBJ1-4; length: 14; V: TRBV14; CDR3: ASSQQGRATNEKLF
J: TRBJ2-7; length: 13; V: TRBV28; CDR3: ASRPGQGAPYEQY
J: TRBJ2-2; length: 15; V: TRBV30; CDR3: AWSRDRSSSNTGELF
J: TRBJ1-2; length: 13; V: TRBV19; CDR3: ASSPARAYGYGYT
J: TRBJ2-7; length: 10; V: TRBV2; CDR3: ARGKGAYEQY
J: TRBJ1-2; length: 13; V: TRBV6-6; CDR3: ASSYAAGQVYGYT
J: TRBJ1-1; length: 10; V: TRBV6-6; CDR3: ASSRVSTEAF
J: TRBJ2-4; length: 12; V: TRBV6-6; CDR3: ASIRGQGVNIQY
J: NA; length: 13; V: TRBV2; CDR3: ASSDTPSGVYEQY
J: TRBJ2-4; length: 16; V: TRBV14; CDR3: ASSRTSGSPLIKNIQY
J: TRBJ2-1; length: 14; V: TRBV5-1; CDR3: ASSLAGGSSYNEQF
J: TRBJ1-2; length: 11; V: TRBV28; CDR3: ASSFTRVGGYT
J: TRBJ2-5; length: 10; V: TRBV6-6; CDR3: ASNPGGETQY
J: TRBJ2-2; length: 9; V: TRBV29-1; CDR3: SGSRTGELF
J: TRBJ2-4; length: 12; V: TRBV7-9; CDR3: ASSLGTSKNIQY
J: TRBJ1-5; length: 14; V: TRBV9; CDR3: ASSGDRGLRNQPQH
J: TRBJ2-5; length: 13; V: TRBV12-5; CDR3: ASGFGTGHVATQY
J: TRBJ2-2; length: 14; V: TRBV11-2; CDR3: ASSTKASGGTGELF
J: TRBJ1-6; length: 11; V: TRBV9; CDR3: ASSVFVGSPLH
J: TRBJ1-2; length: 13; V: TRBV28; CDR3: ASSPRPGGDYGYT
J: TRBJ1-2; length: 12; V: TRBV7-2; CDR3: ASRGQGPNYGYT
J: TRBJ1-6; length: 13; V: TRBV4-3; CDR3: ASSLGQAENSPLH
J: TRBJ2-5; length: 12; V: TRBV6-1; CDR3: ASSRGRAQETQY
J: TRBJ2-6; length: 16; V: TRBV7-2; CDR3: ASSSQGAPFSGANVLT
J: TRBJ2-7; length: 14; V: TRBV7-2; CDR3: ASSITGRGGRYEQY
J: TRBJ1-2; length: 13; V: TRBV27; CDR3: ASSFSAGPSYGYT
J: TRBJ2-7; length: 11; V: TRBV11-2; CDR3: ASSYGQFYEQY
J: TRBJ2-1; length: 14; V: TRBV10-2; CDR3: ASSGMAGIFYNEQF
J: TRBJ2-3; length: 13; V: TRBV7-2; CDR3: ASRLIGGPTDTQY
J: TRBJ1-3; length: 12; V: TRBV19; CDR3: ASSISGAGNTIY
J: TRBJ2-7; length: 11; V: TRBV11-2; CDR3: ASRQGLLYEQY
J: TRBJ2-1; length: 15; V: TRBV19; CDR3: ASSIKSSGSFSYEQF
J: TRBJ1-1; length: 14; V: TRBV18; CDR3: ASSPLPGQGYTEAF
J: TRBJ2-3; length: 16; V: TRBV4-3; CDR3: ASSQDARTGGRTDTQY
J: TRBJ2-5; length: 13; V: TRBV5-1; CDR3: ASRPGSQLQETQY
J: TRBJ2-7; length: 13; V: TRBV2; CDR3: ASSAAGTGSYEQY
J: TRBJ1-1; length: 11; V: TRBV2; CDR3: ASSGGVNTEAF
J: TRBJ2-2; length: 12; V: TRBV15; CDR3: ATSRTANTGELF
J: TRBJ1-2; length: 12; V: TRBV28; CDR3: ASSSSGKGYGYT
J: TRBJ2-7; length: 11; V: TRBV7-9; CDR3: ASSLDSGSEQY
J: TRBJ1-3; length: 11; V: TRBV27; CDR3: ASSSRSGNTIY
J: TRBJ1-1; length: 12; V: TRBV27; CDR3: ASKLTGLNTEAF
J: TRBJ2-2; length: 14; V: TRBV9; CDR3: ASSVDGWGGTGELF
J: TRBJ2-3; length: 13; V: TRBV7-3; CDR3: ASSLGGRGTDTQY
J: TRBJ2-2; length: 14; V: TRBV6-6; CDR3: ASSYSSGAGTGELF
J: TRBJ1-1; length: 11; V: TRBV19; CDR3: ASRDRMNTEAF
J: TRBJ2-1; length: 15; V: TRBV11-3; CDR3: ASSLETSFSSYNEQF
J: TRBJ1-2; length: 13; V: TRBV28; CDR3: ASRPSTGMRDGYT
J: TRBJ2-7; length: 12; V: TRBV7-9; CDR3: ASSVGQGGHEQY
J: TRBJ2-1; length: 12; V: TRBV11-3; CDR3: ASSLGGSGRAQF
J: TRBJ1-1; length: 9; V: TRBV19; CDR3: ASSTYREAF
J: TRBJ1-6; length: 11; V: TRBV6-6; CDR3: AIGRGYNSPLH
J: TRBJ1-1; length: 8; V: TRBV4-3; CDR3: ASSHARDF
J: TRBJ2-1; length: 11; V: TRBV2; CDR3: ASSWDRGNEQF
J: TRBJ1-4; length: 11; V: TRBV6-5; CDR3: ASSYSGGEKLF